This entry lists 26 T cell receptor beta chains sequenced from one sample in a study of T cells after yellow fever vaccination. From the 5' RACE reads, TCRdb called clonotypes with MiXCR, one entry per CDR3 protein. The data show some 670,000 distinct CDR3 sequences, 9% to 15% seen once. Sequencing was performed on PBMCs, taken on the day of the yellow fever booster vaccination. Receptor source: a young man who received the YFV17D yellow fever vaccine.

This clonotype has a handful of counts. The chain recombines TRBV5-1 with TRBJ2-3; the match to TRBD2 covers 15 bases. V lost 4 bases and J lost 5; bases outside the gene matches: 2. Germline V lookup: CDR1 SGHRS, CDR2 YFSETQ. This CDR3 has 15 residues. The CDR3 loop is CASSRGLAGGDTQYF. The CDR3 nucleotides read TGCGCCAGCAGCAGGGGACTAGCGGGAGGAGATACGCAGTATTTT.

The chain links TRBV20-1 to TRBJ2-1, with TRBD2 identical over 9 bases. J lost 0 bases, V lost 0 bases, and 6 bases had no gene match. The CDR3 runs 17 residues. The germline V gene has CDR1 DFQATT and CDR2 SNEGSKA (reference sequence). The CDR3: CSARDLSGRSSYNEQFF. The CDR3 coding sequence is TGCAGTGCTAGAGATCTAAGCGGGAGGTCCTCCTACAATGAGCAGTTCTTC.

The chain employs TRBV3-1 and TRBJ2-1, with D maybe TRBD2 (7 bases). The CDR3 extends over 17 amino acids. V shed 7 bases and J shed 8 bases, with 27 bases lying between them. Germline V CDR1 and CDR2: LGHDT, YNNKEL (reference sequence). The CDR3 sequence is CASTKQVPGGGWDEQFF. In nucleotides, the CDR3 is TGTGCCAGCACCAAACAGGTCCCTGGCGGGGGCTGGGATGAGCAGTTCTTC.

The J gene is TRBJ1-3, the V gene TRBV25-1; possible D gene TRBD1, 5 bases. From germline, CDR1 is MGHDK and CDR2 SYGVNS. V shed 2 bases and J shed 0 bases, with 17 bases lying between them. This CDR3 comprises 18 residues. This CDR3 is CASSEPPGRSISGNTIYF. CDR3 bases: TGTGCCAGCAGTGAACCACCGGGACGGTCGATCTCTGGAAACACCATATATTTT.

The gene calls are TRBV19 and TRBJ2-7; D may match TRBD1 or TRBD2 (5 bases each). With 6 bases removed from V and 7 bases from J, the gap between germline ends came to 10 bases. CDR3 length equals 11 residues. From germline, CDR1 is LNHDA and CDR2 SQIVND (reference sequence). The chain's CDR3 is CASRNGGEQYF. CDR3 DNA: TGTGCCAGTAGAAATGGGGGTGAGCAGTACTTC.

V usage is TRBV18 and J usage is TRBJ2-7; TRBD1 agrees at 7 bases. CDR1 and CDR2 (germline): KGHSH, LQKENI. CDR3 length equals 14 residues. V trimming: 3 bases; J trimming: 4 bases; junction bases outside the gene matches: 6. The CDR3 bases are TGTGCCAGCTCACCGGGACAGAGGTCGTACGAGCAGTACTTC. This encodes CASSPGQRSYEQYF.

The J gene is TRBJ2-1, the V gene TRBV25-1, with 11 bases identical to TRBD2. The V and J ends lost 2 bases and 13 bases, in that order; junction bases with no gene match: 16. The germline V gene has CDR1 MGHDK and CDR2 SYGVNS. This CDR3 is 17 amino acids long. The chain's CDR3 is CASSEPYLASGRKNQFF. The DNA for the CDR3 is TGTGCCAGCAGTGAACCCTACCTTGCTAGCGGGAGGAAAAATCAGTTCTTC.

This clonotype has only a few counts. V gene TRBV20-1 combines with J gene TRBJ2-1; D is unclear. The germline V gene has CDR1 DFQATT and CDR2 SNEGSKA (reference sequence). CDR3 size: 13 residues. Trimming took off 3 bases at V and 6 bases at J, with 12 bases between the two ends. CDR3 in amino acids: CSASEEWANEQFF. CDR3 DNA: TGCAGTGCTAGCGAGGAGTGGGCCAATGAGCAGTTCTTC.

This clonotype has just a few counts. The chain carries TRBV7-2 and TRBJ1-1; D is ambiguous. The V gene's germline CDR1 is SGHTA and CDR2 FQGNSA. Trimming removed 1 base from V and 5 bases from J, with 8 bases in between. The CDR3 contains 13 residues. The CDR3 nucleotides are TGTGCCAGCAGCTTAGAAGTGTGGACTGAAGCTTTCTTT. This translates into CASSLEVWTEAFF.

This clonotype was detected only a few times. This chain uses TRBV9 with TRBJ2-7; 14 positions agree with TRBD2. CDR3 length: 16 amino acids. CDR1 is SGDLS and CDR2 is YYNGEE in the germline V gene. Losses at the gene ends were 0 bases for V and 5 bases for J; bases not matched to a gene: 4. CDR3 nucleotides: TGTGCCAGCAGCGTAGGGGGACTAGCGGGAGTGAACGAGCAGTACTTC. Residues: CASSVGGLAGVNEQYF. The full variable domain, with the rest looked up from reference TRBV9 and TRBJ2-7, is DSGVTQTPKHLITATGQRVTLRCSPRSGDLSVYWYQQSLDQGLQFLIQYYNGEERAKGNILERFSAQQFPDLHSELNLSSLELGDSALYFCASSVGGLAGVNEQYFGPGTRLTVT.

The chain couples TRBV7-2 to TRBJ2-3; a possible D gene is TRBD2 (5 bases). Trimming removed 2 bases at V and 1 base at J, with 10 bases between. CDR3 length: 15 amino acids. CDR1 SGHTA and CDR2 FQGNSA come from the germline V gene. The CDR3 protein is CASSLRAARTDTQYF. As DNA, the CDR3 is TGTGCCAGCAGCTTAAGAGCGGCCCGCACAGATACGCAGTATTTT.

This clonotype was counted only a few times. V is TRBV25-1 and J is TRBJ1-6, with a tentative D call TRBD1 (5 bases). V was shortened by 4 bases and J by 10 bases, with 14 bases between the two germline ends. Germline assignment: CDR1 MGHDK and CDR2 SYGVNS. This CDR3 comprises 14 residues. The CDR3 loop is CASSAGLSRSPLHF. The CDR3 DNA sequence: TGTGCCAGCAGTGCAGGGCTATCCCGATCACCCCTCCACTTT.

V gene TRBV29-1 combines with J gene TRBJ2-3; 16 nucleotides match TRBD2. The CDR3 has 22 amino acids. Germline V gene data show CDR1 as SQVTM and CDR2 as ANQGSEA. The CDR3 reads CSESLKAPGLAGGWISTDTQYF. CDR3 bases: TGCAGTGAGAGCCTCAAGGCCCCGGGACTAGCGGGAGGGTGGATTAGCACAGATACGCAGTATTTT.

V gene TRBV20-1 combines with J gene TRBJ1-5; D is possibly TRBD1 (5 bases). CDR1 and CDR2 from the germline V gene are DFQATT and SNEGSKA (reference sequence). Between the trimmed V and J ends, which lost 1 base and 6 bases, there was a span of 10 bases. This CDR3 has 13 amino acids. The DNA for the CDR3 is TGCAGTGCTAGAGTGGGGGTGGGTCAGCCCCAGCATTTT. It translates to CSARVGVGQPQHF.

This clonotype appeared a few times. V gene TRBV3-1 combines with J gene TRBJ2-7; D possibly corresponds to TRBD2 (6 bases). The V gene's germline CDR1 is LGHDT and CDR2 YNNKEL (reference sequence). V was cut by 10 bases and J by 7 bases, with 14 bases left in between. The CDR3 length is 11 residues. The CDR3 reads CATRGTKEQYF. Written as DNA, the CDR3 is TGTGCCACTCGGGGGACGAAGGAGCAGTACTTC.

Points on this clonotype: This may be a read error: a much more frequent sequence differs by one nucleotide. This chain joins TRBV5-1 and TRBJ2-7; D is perhaps TRBD2 (6 bases). This CDR3 spans 16 amino acids. Per the germline V gene, CDR1 is SGHRS and CDR2 is YFSETQ. V was cut by 0 bases and J by 4 bases, with 17 bases left in between. CDR3 protein: CASSLERLVGNYEQYF. CDR3 bases: TGCGCCAGCAGCTTGGAACGACTAGTGGGAAATTACGAGCAGTACTTC.

This clonotype was seen many times. The rearrangement joins TRBV3-1 to TRBJ2-2; maybe TRBD1 (6 bases). This CDR3 region has 15 residues. Per germline, CDR1 LGHDT and CDR2 YNNKEL (reference sequence). Trimming took 1 base from V and 7 from J, leaving 13 bases between them. The CDR3 region is CASSQGPGAIGELFF. The CDR3 DNA follows: TGTGCCAGCAGCCAAGGGCCAGGGGCTATCGGGGAGCTGTTTTTT.

Only a few counts were recorded for this clonotype. This chain uses TRBV10-3 with TRBJ2-7, with 8 bases fitting TRBD2. This CDR3 spans 15 amino acids. With 6 bases clipped from V and 2 bases from J, the junction kept 9 bases outside the gene matches. The germline V gene has CDR1 ENHRY and CDR2 SYGVKD. Here the CDR3 DNA reads TGTGCCATCAGCGGGGGGGGTGAATCAGCCTACGAGCAGTACTTC. It encodes CAISGGGESAYEQYF.

The V gene is TRBV2, the J gene TRBJ2-1; a possible D gene is TRBD1 (5 bases). There are 15 residues in the CDR3. Per germline, CDR1 SNHLY and CDR2 FYNNEI. The V end lost 4 bases, the J end lost 7 bases, and 17 bases lay between the germline ends. Written as DNA, the CDR3 is TGTGCCAGCAGTGCCCCGTGGTCTGGGGCGAATGAGCAGTTCTTC. Its translation: CASSAPWSGANEQFF. Based on the CDR3 plus reference TRBV2 and TRBJ2-1, the full variable domain is EPEVTQTPSHQVTQMGQEVILRCVPISNHLYFYWYRQILGQKVEFLVSFYNNEISEKSEIFDDQFSVERPDGSNFTLKIRSTKLEDSAMYFCASSAPWSGANEQFFGPGTRLTVL.

This chain connects TRBV27 to TRBJ1-1; TRBD1 agrees at 7 bases. The V and J ends lost 0 bases and 2 bases, in that order; junction bases with no gene match: 3. CDR1 is MNHEY and CDR2 is SMNVEV in the germline V gene (reference sequence). The CDR3 spans 15 residues. The CDR3 spells CASSLSRDSNTEAFF. The DNA of the CDR3 is TGTGCCAGCAGTTTATCCCGGGACAGCAACACTGAAGCTTTCTTT.

The chain has TRBV29-1 and TRBJ2-7; 7 nucleotides align to TRBD1. The CDR3 loop spans 13 amino acids. V trimming: 7 bases; J trimming: 4 bases; junction bases outside the gene matches: 10. Per germline, CDR1 SQVTM and CDR2 ANQGSEA. CDR3 nucleotide sequence: TGCAGCGCCTGGAGACAGGGTAATTACGAGCAGTACTTC. Protein sequence: CSAWRQGNYEQYF.

This clonotype was counted between two and nine times. V gene TRBV4-2 combines with J gene TRBJ1-3; no clear D gene. The germline V gene encodes CDR1 LGHNA and CDR2 YNFKEQ. The ends were cut back, 3 bases at V and 4 bases at J, with 19 bases in the middle. CDR3 length: 17 residues. Here the CDR3 reads CASSQGSWANVGNTIYF. CDR3 nucleotide sequence: TGTGCCAGCAGCCAGGGGTCCTGGGCGAATGTCGGAAACACCATATATTTT.

V usage is TRBV6-4 and J usage is TRBJ2-7; D possibly corresponds to TRBD1 (6 bases). V was shortened by 0 bases and J by 3 bases, with 18 bases between the two germline ends. The CDR3 has 17 amino acids. The germline gives CDR1 MRHNA, CDR2 SNTAGT. The CDR3 sequence is CASSDSLQNDRNYEQYF. CDR3 coding DNA: TGTGCCAGCAGTGACTCTCTCCAGAACGACAGGAACTACGAGCAGTACTTC.

The chain is built from TRBV7-2 and TRBJ1-1; 7 nucleotides match TRBD1. Trimming at V came to 7 bases and at J to 10 bases, leaving 12 bases not matched to a gene. The CDR3 is made up of 13 amino acids. Germline CDR1 is SGHTA and CDR2 is FQGNSA. CDR3 coding DNA: TGTGCCAGCACGACAGACAGGGCGGGGAGAGCTTTCTTT. It codes for CASTTDRAGRAFF.

This clonotype was seen a handful of times. The chain combines TRBV6-1 with TRBJ1-5; no clear D. CDR1 MNHNS and CDR2 SASEGT come from the germline V gene. This CDR3 spans 11 amino acids. The V end lost 11 bases, the J end lost 7 bases, and 12 bases lay between the germline ends. The CDR3: CARRMYQPQHF. The CDR3 nucleotides are TGTGCCCGCCGAATGTACCAGCCCCAGCATTTT.

There are a few counts of this clonotype. The chain uses TRBV6-1 and TRBJ2-7, with D perhaps being TRBD1 or TRBD2 (6 bases each). Germline V lookup: CDR1 MNHNS, CDR2 SASEGT. The V end was cut by 7 bases, the J end by 6 bases, with 22 bases between. CDR3 length: 15 residues. The CDR3, as DNA: TGTGCCAGCATTCCCCATTCGGGGGCCGAAGGCGAGCAGTACTTC. This translates into CASIPHSGAEGEQYF.